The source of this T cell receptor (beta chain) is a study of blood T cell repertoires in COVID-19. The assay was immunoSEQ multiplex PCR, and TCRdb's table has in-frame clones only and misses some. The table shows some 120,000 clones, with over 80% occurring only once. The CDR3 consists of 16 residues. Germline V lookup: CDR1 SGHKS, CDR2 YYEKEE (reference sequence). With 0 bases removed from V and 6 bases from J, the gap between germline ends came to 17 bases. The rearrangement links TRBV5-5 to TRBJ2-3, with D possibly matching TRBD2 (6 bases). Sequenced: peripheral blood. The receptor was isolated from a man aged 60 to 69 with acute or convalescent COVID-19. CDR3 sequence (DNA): TGTGCCAGCAGCTTGGCGATTTCTCGCGGGACGGATACGCAGTATTTT. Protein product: CASSLAISRGTDTQYF.